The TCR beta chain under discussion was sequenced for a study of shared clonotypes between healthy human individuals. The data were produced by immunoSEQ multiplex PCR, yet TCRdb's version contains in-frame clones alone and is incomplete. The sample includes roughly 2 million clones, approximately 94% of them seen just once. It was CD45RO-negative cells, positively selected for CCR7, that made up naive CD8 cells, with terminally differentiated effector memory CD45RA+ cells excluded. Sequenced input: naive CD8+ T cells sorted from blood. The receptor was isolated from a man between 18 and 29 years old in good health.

This CDR3 is CASSFSTGAYNEQFF. CDR3 in DNA: TGTGCCAGCAGCTTTTCAACAGGAGCCTACAATGAGCAGTTCTTC. This chain uses TRBV7-9 with TRBJ2-1, with TRBD1 as a possible D gene (5 bases). V lost 3 bases and J 2 bases, leaving 11 bases between the germline ends. The germline V gene encodes CDR1 SEHNR and CDR2 FQNEAQ (reference sequence). This CDR3 has 15 residues. The full variable domain, rest sourced from reference TRBV7-9 and TRBJ2-1, is DTGVSQNPRHKITKRGQNVTFRCDPISEHNRLYWYRQTLGQGPEFLTYFQNEAQLEKSRLLSDRFSAERPKGSFSTLEIQRTEQGDSAMYLCASSFSTGAYNEQFFGPGTRLTVL.